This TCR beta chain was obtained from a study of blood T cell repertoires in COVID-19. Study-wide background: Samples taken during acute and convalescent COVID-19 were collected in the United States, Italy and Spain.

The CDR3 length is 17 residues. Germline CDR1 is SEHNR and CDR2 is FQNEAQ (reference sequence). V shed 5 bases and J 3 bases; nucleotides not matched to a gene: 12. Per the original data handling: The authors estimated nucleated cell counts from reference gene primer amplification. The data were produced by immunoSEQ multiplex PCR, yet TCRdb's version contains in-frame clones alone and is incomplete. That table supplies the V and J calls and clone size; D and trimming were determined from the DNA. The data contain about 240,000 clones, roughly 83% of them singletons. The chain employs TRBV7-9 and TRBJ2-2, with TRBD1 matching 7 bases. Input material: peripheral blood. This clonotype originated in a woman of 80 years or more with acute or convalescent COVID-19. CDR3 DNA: TGTGCCAGCAGCATAAGACAGGGCCTAAGGGACACCGGGGAGCTGTTTTTT. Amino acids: CASSIRQGLRDTGELFF.